The source of this T cell receptor (beta chain) is a study of T cell responses to AZD1222 COVID-19 vaccine. Study in general: Whether given at about 4 or about 12 weeks, second doses were pooled.

TCRdb's table, derived via immunoSEQ multiplex PCR, lists solely in-frame clones and lacks some. The table lists under 110,000 clones, more than 85% of them singletons. A remark on this clone: Its antigen is still unknown. The sample contains more than one DNA sequence encoding this CDR3.

Whole-study results and caveats: Nearly half of spike-specific TCRs reportedly go after variant regions that carry no mutations. Repertoires were collected only later (after the peak T cell response had occurred). Spike as a whole was targeted by vaccine-associated CD4 TCRs, dominant at 160-218 and 743-854.

The input for sequencing was peripheral blood, taken on day 0 of AZD1222 vaccination. The TCR comes from an adult in good health.

The CDR3 DNA follows: TGTGCCAGCTCACCTCGGACTAGCGGACAAGAGACCCAGTACTTC. It specifies CASSPRTSGQETQYF. This chain connects TRBV18 to TRBJ2-5, with 10 bases matching TRBD2. The CDR3 runs to 15 residues. Germline V CDR1 and CDR2: KGHSH, LQKENI. The trim removed 3 bases at V and 2 bases at J, leaving 3 bases unmatched.